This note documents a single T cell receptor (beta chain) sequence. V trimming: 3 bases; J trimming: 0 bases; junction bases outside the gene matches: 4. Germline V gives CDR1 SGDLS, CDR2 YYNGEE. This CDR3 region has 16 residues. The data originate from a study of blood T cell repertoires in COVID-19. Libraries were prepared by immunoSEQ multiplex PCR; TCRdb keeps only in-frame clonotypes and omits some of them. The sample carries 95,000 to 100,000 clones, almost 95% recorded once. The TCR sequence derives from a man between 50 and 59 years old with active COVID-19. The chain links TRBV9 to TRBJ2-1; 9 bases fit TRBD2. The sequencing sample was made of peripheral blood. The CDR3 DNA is TGTGCCAGCAGCGCAAGTAGCGGGAGCTCCTACAATGAGCAGTTCTTC. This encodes CASSASSGSSYNEQFF.